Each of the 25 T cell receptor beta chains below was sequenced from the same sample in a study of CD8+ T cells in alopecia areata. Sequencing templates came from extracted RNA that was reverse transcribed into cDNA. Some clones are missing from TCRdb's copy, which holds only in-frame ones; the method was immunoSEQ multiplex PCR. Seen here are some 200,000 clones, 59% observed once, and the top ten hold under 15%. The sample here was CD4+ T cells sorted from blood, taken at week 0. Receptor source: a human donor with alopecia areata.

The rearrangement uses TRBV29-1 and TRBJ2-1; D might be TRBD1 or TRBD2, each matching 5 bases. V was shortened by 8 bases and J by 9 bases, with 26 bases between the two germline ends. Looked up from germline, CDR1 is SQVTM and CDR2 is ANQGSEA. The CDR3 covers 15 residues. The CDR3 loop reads CSFNPGTLPWGEQFF. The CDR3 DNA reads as TGCAGCTTTAATCCCGGGACGCTCCCCTGGGGTGAGCAGTTCTTC.

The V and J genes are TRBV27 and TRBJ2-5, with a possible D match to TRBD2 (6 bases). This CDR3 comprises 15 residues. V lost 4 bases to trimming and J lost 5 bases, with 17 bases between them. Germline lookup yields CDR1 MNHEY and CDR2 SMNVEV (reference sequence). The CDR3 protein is CASSYGGSLGETQYF. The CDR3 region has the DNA TGTGCCAGCAGTTATGGAGGGAGCCTGGGGGAGACCCAGTACTTC.

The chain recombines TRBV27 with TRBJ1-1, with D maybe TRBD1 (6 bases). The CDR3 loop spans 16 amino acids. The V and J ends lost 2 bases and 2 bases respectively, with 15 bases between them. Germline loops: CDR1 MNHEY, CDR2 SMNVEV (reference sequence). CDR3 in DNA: TGTGCCAGCAGTTTACGCTATAGGGGGTTTAACACTGAAGCTTTCTTT. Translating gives CASSLRYRGFNTEAFF.

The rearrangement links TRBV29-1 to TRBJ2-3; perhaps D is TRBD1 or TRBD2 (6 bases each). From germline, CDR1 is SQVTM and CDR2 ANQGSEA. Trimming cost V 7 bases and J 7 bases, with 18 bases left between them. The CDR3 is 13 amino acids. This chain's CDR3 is CSAGGWDINTQYF. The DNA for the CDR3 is TGCAGCGCCGGAGGGTGGGACATTAATACGCAGTATTTT.

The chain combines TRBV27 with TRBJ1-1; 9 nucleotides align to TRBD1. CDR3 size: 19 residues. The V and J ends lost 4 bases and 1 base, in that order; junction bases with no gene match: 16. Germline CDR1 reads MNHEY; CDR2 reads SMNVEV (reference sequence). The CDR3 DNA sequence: TGTGCCAGCAGTTATAATAGAACCGGGACAGGGCCGAGGAACACTGAAGCTTTCTTT. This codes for CASSYNRTGTGPRNTEAFF.

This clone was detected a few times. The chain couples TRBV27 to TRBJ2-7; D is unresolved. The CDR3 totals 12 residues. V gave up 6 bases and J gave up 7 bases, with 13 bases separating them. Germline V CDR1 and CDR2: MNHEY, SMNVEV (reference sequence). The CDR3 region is CASSLPGEEQYF. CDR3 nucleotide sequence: TGTGCCAGCAGCCTCCCCGGTGAAGAGCAGTACTTC.

As DNA, the CDR3 is TGTGCCAGCAGCCCGGGATACATAGTCCCCGGGGAGCTGTTTTTT. Translating gives CASSPGYIVPGELFF. This chain links TRBV9 with TRBJ2-2; D may be TRBD2 (5 bases). In germline, CDR1 is SGDLS, CDR2 YYNGEE. V dropped 4 bases and J dropped 6 bases, with 16 bases sitting between them. The CDR3 is 15 residues long.

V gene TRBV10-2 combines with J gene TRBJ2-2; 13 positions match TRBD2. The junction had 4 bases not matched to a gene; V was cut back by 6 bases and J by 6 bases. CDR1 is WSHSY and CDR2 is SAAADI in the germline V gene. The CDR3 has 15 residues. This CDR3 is CASSELAGGPGELFF. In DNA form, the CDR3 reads TGCGCCAGCAGCGAACTAGCGGGGGGGCCCGGGGAGCTGTTTTTT.

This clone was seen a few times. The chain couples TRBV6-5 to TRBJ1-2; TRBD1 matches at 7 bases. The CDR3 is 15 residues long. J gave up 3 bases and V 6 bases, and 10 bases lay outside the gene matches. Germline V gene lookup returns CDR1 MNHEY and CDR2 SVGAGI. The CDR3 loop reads CASREDRSGYYGYTF. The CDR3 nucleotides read TGTGCCAGCAGGGAGGACAGGAGCGGGTACTATGGCTACACCTTC.

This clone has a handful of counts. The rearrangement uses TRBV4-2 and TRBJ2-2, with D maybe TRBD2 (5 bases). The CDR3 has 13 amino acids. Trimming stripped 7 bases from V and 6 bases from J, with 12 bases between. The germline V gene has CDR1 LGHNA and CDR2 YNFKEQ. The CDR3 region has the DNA TGTGCCAGCACCGGAGAGGGCGCCGGGGAGCTGTTTTTT. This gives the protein CASTGEGAGELFF.

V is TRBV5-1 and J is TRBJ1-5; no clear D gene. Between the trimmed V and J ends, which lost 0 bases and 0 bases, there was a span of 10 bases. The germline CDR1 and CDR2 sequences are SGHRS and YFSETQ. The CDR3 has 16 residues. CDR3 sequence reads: CASSLDAVSSNQPQHF. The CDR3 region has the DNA TGCGCCAGCAGCTTGGACGCAGTTAGTAGCAATCAGCCCCAGCATTTT.

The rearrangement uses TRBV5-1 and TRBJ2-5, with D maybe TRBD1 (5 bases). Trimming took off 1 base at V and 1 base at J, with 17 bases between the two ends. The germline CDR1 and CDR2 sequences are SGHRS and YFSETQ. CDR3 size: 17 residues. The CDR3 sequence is CASSLSYPSQGQETQYF. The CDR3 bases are TGCGCCAGCAGCTTGTCGTACCCCTCGCAGGGCCAAGAGACCCAGTACTTC.

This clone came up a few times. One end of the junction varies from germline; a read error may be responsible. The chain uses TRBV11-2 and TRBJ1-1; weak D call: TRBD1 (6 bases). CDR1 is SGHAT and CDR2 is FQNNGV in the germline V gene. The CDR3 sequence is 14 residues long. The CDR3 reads CASSSYRDNNEAFF. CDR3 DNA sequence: TGTGCCAGCAGCTCGTACCGGGACAACAATGAAGCTTTCTTT. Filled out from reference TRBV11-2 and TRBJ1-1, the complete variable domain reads EAGVAQSPRYKIIEKRQSVAFWCNPISGHATLYWYQQILGQGPKLLIQFQNNGVVDDSQLPKDRFSAERLKGVDSTLKIQPAKLEDSAVYLCASSSYRDNNEAFFGQGTRLTVV.

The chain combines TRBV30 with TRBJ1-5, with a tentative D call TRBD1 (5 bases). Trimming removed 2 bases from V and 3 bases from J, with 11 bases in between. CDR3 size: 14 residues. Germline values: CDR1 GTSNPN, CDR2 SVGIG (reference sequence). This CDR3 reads CAWSRQGFNQPQHF. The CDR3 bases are TGTGCCTGGAGTAGGCAGGGATTCAATCAGCCCCAGCATTTT.

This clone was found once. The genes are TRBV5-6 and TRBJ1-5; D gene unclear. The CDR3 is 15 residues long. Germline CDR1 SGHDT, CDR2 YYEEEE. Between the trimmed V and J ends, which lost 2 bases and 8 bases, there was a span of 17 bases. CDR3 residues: CASSFGAGTSKPQHF. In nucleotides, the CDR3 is TGTGCCAGCAGCTTTGGTGCGGGTACATCGAAGCCCCAGCATTTT. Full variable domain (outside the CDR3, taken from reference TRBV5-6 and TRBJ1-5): DAGVTQSPTHLIKTRGQQVTLRCSPKSGHDTVSWYQQALGQGPQFIFQYYEEEERQRGNFPDRFSGHQFPNYSSELNVNALLLGDSALYLCASSFGAGTSKPQHFGDGTRLSIL.

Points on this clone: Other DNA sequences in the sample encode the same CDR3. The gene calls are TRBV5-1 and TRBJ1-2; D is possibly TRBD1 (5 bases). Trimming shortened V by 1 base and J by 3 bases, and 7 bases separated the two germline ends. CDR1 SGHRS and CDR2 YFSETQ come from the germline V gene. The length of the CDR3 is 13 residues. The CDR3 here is CASSLRGDYGYTF. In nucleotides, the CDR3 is TGCGCCAGCAGCTTGAGGGGTGACTATGGCTACACCTTC.

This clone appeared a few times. CDR3 sequence: CASSSRQGWELFF. CDR3 in DNA: TGTGCCAGCAGTTCCCGACAGGGATGGGAGCTGTTTTTT. The chain carries TRBV27 and TRBJ2-2, with TRBD1 matching 7 bases. The germline V gene encodes CDR1 MNHEY and CDR2 SMNVEV (reference sequence). The CDR3 consists of 13 residues. The ends lost 4 bases at V and 9 bases at J; junction bases unmatched: 5.

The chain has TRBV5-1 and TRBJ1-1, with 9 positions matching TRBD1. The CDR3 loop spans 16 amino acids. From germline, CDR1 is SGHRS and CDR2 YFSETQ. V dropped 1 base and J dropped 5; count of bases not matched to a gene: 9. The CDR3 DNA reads TGCGCCAGCAGCTTGCAATGGACAGGGGCCGGGACTGAAGCTTTCTTT. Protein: CASSLQWTGAGTEAFF.

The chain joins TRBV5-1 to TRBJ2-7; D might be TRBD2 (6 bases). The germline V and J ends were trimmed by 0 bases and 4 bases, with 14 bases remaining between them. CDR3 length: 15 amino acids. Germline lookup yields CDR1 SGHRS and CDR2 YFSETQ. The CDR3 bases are TGCGCCAGCAGCTTGGCCGGCGGGGTAGGGTACGAGCAGTACTTC. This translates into CASSLAGGVGYEQYF.

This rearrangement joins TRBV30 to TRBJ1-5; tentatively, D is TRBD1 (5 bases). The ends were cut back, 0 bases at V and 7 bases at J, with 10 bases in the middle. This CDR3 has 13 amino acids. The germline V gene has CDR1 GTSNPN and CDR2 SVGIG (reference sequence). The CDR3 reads CAWSVSGKQPQHF. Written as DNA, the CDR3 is TGTGCCTGGAGTGTATCAGGGAAACAGCCCCAGCATTTT.

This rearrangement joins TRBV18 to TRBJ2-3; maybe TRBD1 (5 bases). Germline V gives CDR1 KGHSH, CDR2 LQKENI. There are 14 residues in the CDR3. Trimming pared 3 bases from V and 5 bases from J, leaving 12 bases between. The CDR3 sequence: CASSPVQGVDTQYF. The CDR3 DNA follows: TGTGCCAGCTCACCGGTGCAGGGTGTAGATACGCAGTATTTT. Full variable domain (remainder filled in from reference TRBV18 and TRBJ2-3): NAGVMQNPRHLVRRRGQEARLRCSPMKGHSHVYWYRQLPEEGLKFMVYLQKENIIDESGMPKERFSAEFPKEGPSILRIQQVVRGDSAAYFCASSPVQGVDTQYFGPGTRLTVL.

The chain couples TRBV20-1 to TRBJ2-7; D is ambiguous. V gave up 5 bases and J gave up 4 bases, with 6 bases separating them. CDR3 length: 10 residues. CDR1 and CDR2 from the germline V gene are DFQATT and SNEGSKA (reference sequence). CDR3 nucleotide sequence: TGCAGTGCTCCAATATACGAGCAGTACTTC. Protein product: CSAPIYEQYF.

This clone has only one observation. The CDR3 coding sequence is TGTGCCAGCAGCCCGAGGACAGGGGAGAATGGGCAGTACTTC. It is translated as CASSPRTGENGQYF. The V gene is TRBV7-2, the J gene TRBJ2-7; 9 bases are a match to TRBD1. CDR3 length equals 14 residues. The junction had 11 bases not matched to a gene; V was cut back by 5 bases and J by 9 bases. Germline assignment: CDR1 SGHTA and CDR2 FQGNSA.

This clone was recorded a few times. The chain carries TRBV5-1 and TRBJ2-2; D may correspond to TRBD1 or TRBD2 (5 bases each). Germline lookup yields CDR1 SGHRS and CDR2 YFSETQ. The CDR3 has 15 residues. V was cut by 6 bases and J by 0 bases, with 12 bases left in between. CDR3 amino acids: CASTEQEANTGELFF. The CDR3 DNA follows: TGCGCCAGCACCGAACAGGAGGCGAACACCGGGGAGCTGTTTTTT.

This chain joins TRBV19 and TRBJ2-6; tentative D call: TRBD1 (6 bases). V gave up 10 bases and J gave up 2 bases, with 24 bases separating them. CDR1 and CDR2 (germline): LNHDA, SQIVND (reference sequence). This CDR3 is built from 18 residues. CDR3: CATRNSQGFYAGANVLTF. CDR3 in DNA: TGTGCCACCAGAAACTCACAGGGATTCTATGCTGGGGCCAACGTCCTGACTTTC.